These 14 T cell receptor beta chains came from one sample sequenced in a study of cytomegalovirus exposure and HLA in healthy donors. PCR amplification relied on 60 Vbeta primers (plus 13 Jbeta primers). Profiled with immunoSEQ multiplex PCR; TCRdb holds only in-frame clones, not every one. The data contain under 150,000 clones, about three quarters of them singletons. The sequenced sample consisted of PBMCs. These receptors originate from a human donor in good health.

The rearrangement uses TRBV5-1 and TRBJ2-1, with D hard to call. The CDR3 loop spans 14 amino acids. Trimming removed 2 bases at V and 0 bases at J, with 6 bases between. Germline assignment: CDR1 SGHRS and CDR2 YFSETQ. For the CDR3, the DNA is TGCGCCAGCAGCTTTGGTAGCTCCTACAATGAGCAGTTCTTC. This gives the protein CASSFGSSYNEQFF. Full variable domain (rest looked up from reference TRBV5-1 and TRBJ2-1): KAGVTQTPRYLIKTRGQQVTLSCSPISGHRSVSWYQQTPGQGLQFLFEYFSETQRNKGNFPGRFSGRQFSNSRSEMNVSTLELGDSALYLCASSFGSSYNEQFFGPGTRLTVL.

The sample holds one count of this clone. This chain uses TRBV13 with TRBJ2-7, with 7 positions matching TRBD1. This CDR3 has 14 residues. The ends lost 5 bases at V and 6 bases at J; junction bases unmatched: 10. Germline V gene sequence: CDR1 PRHDT, CDR2 FYEKMQ (reference sequence). This CDR3 is CASSPGTVQFEQYF. The CDR3 coding sequence is TGTGCCAGCAGCCCCGGGACAGTTCAGTTCGAGCAGTACTTC. Complete variable domain (other parts from reference TRBV13 and TRBJ2-7): AAGVIQSPRHLIKEKRETATLKCYPIPRHDTVYWYQQGPGQDPQFLISFYEKMQSDKGSIPDRFSAQQFSDYHSELNMSSLELGDSALYFCASSPGTVQFEQYFGPGTRLTVT.

This clone was observed once. The chain couples TRBV5-1 to TRBJ2-5; possible D gene TRBD1, 6 bases. The CDR3 has 16 residues. Trimming pared 0 bases from V and 4 bases from J, leaving 16 bases between. Germline V gives CDR1 SGHRS, CDR2 YFSETQ. The CDR3 DNA is TGCGCCAGCAGCTTGGAGAGACAGGCTACTCTAGAGACCCAGTACTTC. Its protein product is CASSLERQATLETQYF.

In its sample, this clone was seen once. The rearrangement uses TRBV27 and TRBJ1-1; D is ambiguous. Trimming removed 6 bases at V and 7 bases at J, with 12 bases between. The CDR3 consists of 12 residues. Germline V lookup: CDR1 MNHEY, CDR2 SMNVEV (reference sequence). The CDR3 nucleotides read TGTGCCAGCAGCTCCGCCTCAGGTGAAGCTTTCTTT. Protein: CASSSASGEAFF.

This chain uses TRBV6-1 with TRBJ1-4; no reliable D call. Trimming removed 6 bases from V and 10 bases from J, with 18 bases in between. The CDR3 has 14 residues. The germline CDR1 and CDR2 sequences are MNHNS and SASEGT. The CDR3 nucleotides are TGTGCCAGCAGGACGACTTCTTCCCGGGGAAAACTGTTTTTT. It translates to CASRTTSSRGKLFF.

Only a few counts were recorded for this clone. The chain joins TRBV5-6 to TRBJ2-1, with D unresolved. Germline V gene sequence: CDR1 SGHDT, CDR2 YYEEEE. The CDR3 runs 11 residues. V was trimmed by 1 base and J by 13 bases, leaving 9 bases between them. The CDR3 DNA reads TGTGCCAGCAGCTTGCTGAATAGACAGTTCTTC. Residues: CASSLLNRQFF.

The chain uses TRBV19 and TRBJ2-7; D might be TRBD2 (5 bases). The CDR3 contains 14 residues. Germline loops: CDR1 LNHDA, CDR2 SQIVND (reference sequence). The V and J ends lost 3 bases and 4 bases respectively, with 13 bases between them. The chain's CDR3 is CASSIDGVAYEQYF. Here the CDR3 DNA reads TGTGCCAGTAGTATTGACGGCGTAGCGTACGAGCAGTACTTC.

This chain joins TRBV29-1 and TRBJ2-5, with D tentatively TRBD1 (6 bases). Trimming shortened V by 6 bases and J by 1 base, and 15 bases separated the two germline ends. The CDR3 totals 14 residues. CDR1 SQVTM and CDR2 ANQGSEA come from the germline V gene. The CDR3 loop reads CSVANQGGQETQYF. The CDR3 DNA reads as TGCAGCGTGGCCAACCAAGGGGGCCAAGAGACCCAGTACTTC. Supplemented by reference TRBV29-1 and TRBJ2-5, the full variable domain reads SAVISQKPSRDICQRGTSLTIQCQVDSQVTMMFWYRQQPGQSLTLIATANQGSEATYESGFVIDKFPISRPNLTFSTLTVSNMSPEDSSIYLCSVANQGGQETQYFGPGTRLLVL.

The V and J genes are TRBV5-1 and TRBJ1-1; 8 bases agree with TRBD1. Germline V gene sequence: CDR1 SGHRS, CDR2 YFSETQ. This CDR3 contains 14 residues. V shed 5 bases and J 8 bases; nucleotides not matched to a gene: 11. The CDR3 sequence: CASRFWGTGPEAFF. The CDR3 DNA is TGCGCCAGCAGATTCTGGGGGACAGGACCCGAAGCTTTCTTT.

The chain joins TRBV9 to TRBJ1-2, with D uncertain. V gave up 2 bases and J gave up 5 bases, with 16 bases separating them. The CDR3 covers 15 residues. CDR1 SGDLS and CDR2 YYNGEE come from the germline V gene. The CDR3 DNA reads TGTGCCAGCAGCGTCGAGGGAGGAGGAGGGTATGGCTACACCTTC. Its translation: CASSVEGGGGYGYTF.

The V gene is TRBV4-1, the J gene TRBJ2-3; 8 positions match TRBD2. V shed 0 bases, J shed 0 bases, and the junction held 5 bases outside the gene matches. The length of the CDR3 is 17 residues. The germline CDR1 and CDR2 sequences are MGHRA and YSYEKL. CDR3 nucleotide sequence: TGCGCCAGCAGCCAAGATCGAGCGGGGGATAGCACAGATACGCAGTATTTT. The encoded protein is CASSQDRAGDSTDTQYF.

This rearrangement joins TRBV7-7 to TRBJ2-1, with 8 bases lining up with TRBD2. The CDR3 extends over 19 amino acids. J was trimmed by 2 bases and V by 2 bases; bases with no gene match: 14. Germline V CDR1 and CDR2: SSHAT, FNYEAQ (reference sequence). CDR3 in amino acids: CASSLSIGGGTGTYNEQFF. DNA of the CDR3: TGTGCCAGCAGCTTAAGTATCGGGGGGGGCACAGGGACCTACAATGAGCAGTTCTTC.

The V and J genes are TRBV28 and TRBJ1-1, with no clear D. This CDR3 has 13 amino acids. V was cut by 4 bases and J by 8 bases, with 14 bases left in between. CDR1 and CDR2 from the germline V gene are MDHEN and SYDVKM. Here the CDR3 reads CASSYTGDLEAFF. The CDR3 nucleotides are TGTGCCAGCAGTTATACGGGTGATTTGGAAGCTTTCTTT.

The chain couples TRBV2 to TRBJ2-2, with TRBD2 identical over 9 bases. Per the germline V gene, CDR1 is SNHLY and CDR2 is FYNNEI. CDR3 length: 15 residues. V trimming: 4 bases; J trimming: 5 bases; junction bases outside the gene matches: 5. This CDR3 is CASSVAGGPTGELFF. CDR3 nucleotides: TGTGCCAGCAGTGTTGCGGGGGGGCCTACCGGGGAGCTGTTTTTT. The variable domain in full, completed from reference TRBV2 and TRBJ2-2, reads EPEVTQTPSHQVTQMGQEVILRCVPISNHLYFYWYRQILGQKVEFLVSFYNNEISEKSEIFDDQFSVERPDGSNFTLKIRSTKLEDSAMYFCASSVAGGPTGELFFGEGSRLTVL.